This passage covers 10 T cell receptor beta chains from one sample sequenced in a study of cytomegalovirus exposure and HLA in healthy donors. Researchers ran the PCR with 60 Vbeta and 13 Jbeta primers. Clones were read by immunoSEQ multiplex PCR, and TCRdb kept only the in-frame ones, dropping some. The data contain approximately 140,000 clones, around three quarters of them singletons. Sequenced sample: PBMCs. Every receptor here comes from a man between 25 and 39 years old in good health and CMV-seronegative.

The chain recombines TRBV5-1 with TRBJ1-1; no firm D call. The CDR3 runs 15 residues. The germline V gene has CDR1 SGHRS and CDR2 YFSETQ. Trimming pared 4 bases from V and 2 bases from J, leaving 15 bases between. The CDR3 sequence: CASSPPIQANTEAFF. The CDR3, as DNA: TGCGCCAGCAGCCCCCCTATTCAGGCCAACACTGAAGCTTTCTTT.

CDR3 DNA sequence: TGTGCCAGCAGTTTCTCACAGGCCTCCTACGAGCAGTACTTC. Protein sequence: CASSFSQASYEQYF. This chain uses TRBV28 with TRBJ2-7, with D possibly TRBD1 on 5 matching bases. The germline V gene has CDR1 MDHEN and CDR2 SYDVKM. The CDR3 length is 14 residues. The V gene lost 3 bases and the J gene lost 0 bases, with 9 bases spanning the gap.

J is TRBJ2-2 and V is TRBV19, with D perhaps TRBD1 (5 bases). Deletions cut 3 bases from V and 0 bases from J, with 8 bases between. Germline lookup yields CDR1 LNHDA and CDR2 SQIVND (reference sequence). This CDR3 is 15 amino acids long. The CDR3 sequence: CASSMTVANTGELFF. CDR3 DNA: TGTGCCAGTAGTATGACAGTAGCGAACACCGGGGAGCTGTTTTTT.

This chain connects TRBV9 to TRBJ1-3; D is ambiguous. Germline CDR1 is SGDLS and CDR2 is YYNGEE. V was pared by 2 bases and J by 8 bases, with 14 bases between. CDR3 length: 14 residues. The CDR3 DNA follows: TGTGCCAGCAGCGTGAACAGATTGGGAGACACCATATATTTT. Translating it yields CASSVNRLGDTIYF.

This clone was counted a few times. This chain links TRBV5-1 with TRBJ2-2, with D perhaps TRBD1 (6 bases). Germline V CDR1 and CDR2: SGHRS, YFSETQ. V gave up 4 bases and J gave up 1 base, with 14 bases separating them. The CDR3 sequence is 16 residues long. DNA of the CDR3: TGCGCCAGCAGCAGTCACAGGGTGGGGAACACCGGGGAGCTGTTTTTT. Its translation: CASSSHRVGNTGELFF. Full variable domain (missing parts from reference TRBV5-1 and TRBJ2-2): KAGVTQTPRYLIKTRGQQVTLSCSPISGHRSVSWYQQTPGQGLQFLFEYFSETQRNKGNFPGRFSGRQFSNSRSEMNVSTLELGDSALYLCASSSHRVGNTGELFFGEGSRLTVL.

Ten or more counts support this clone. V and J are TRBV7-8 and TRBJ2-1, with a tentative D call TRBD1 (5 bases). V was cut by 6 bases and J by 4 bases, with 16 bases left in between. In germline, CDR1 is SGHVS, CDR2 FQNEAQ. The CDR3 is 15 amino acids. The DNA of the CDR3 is TGTGCCAGCAGATCTGGAAGGGGAAAATACAATGAGCAGTTCTTC. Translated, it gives CASRSGRGKYNEQFF.

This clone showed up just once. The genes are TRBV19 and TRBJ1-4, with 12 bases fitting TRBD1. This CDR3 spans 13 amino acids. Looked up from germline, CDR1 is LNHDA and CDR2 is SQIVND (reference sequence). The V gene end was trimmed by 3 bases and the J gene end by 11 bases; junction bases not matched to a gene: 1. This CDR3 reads CASSMGQGAKLFF. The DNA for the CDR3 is TGTGCCAGTAGTATGGGACAGGGGGCCAAACTGTTTTTT.

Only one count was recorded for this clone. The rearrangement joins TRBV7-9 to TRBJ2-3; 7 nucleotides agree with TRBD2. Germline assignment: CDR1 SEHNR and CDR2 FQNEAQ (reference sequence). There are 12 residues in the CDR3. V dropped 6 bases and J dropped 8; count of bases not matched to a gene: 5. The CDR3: CASRSSGGTQYF. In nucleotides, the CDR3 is TGTGCCAGCAGATCTAGCGGCGGTACGCAGTATTTT.

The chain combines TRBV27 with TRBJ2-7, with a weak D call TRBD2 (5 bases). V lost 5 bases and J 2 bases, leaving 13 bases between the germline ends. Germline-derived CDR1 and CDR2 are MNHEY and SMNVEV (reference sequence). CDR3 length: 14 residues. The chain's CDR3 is CASSLGPGAYEQYF. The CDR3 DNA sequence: TGTGCCAGCAGTCTAGGTCCCGGGGCCTACGAGCAGTACTTC.

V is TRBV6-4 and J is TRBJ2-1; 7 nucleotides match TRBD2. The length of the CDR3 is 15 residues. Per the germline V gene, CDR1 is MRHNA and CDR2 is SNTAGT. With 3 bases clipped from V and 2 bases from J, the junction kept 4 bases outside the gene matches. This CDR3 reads CASSENGGTYNEQFF. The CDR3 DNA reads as TGTGCCAGCAGTGAAAACGGGGGGACCTACAATGAGCAGTTCTTC.